The present TCR beta chain was sequenced within a study of regulatory T cells in long-lasting Graves disease. V was trimmed by 2 bases and J by 4 bases, leaving 8 bases between them. Per germline, CDR1 ENHRY and CDR2 SYGVKD. This CDR3 is 14 amino acids long. This clonotype was detected many times. HTBI primers from iRepertoire and Arm-PCR of CDR3 regions yielded the TCR beta libraries. Via MiXCR, TCRdb re-called the multiplex PCR reads, giving one row per CDR3 protein. Of almost 350,000 distinct CDR3 sequences detected, 20% appear once; the ten largest clones hold approximately 31%. Time point denoted: persistent/refractory GD, antithyroid drugs over 5 years with positive TRAb. RNA from PBMCs was the source of the TCR library.

The starting material was peripheral blood mononuclear cells (PBMCs), obtained when the disease was refractory, from a patient treated with antithyroid drugs. The rearrangement links TRBV10-3 to TRBJ1-4; possibly TRBD1 for D (6 bases). This TCR was sampled from a female donor with Graves disease. The CDR3 sequence is CAISEGRGNEKLFF. In DNA form, the CDR3 reads TGTGCCATCAGTGAGGGCAGGGGTAATGAAAAACTGTTTTTT.